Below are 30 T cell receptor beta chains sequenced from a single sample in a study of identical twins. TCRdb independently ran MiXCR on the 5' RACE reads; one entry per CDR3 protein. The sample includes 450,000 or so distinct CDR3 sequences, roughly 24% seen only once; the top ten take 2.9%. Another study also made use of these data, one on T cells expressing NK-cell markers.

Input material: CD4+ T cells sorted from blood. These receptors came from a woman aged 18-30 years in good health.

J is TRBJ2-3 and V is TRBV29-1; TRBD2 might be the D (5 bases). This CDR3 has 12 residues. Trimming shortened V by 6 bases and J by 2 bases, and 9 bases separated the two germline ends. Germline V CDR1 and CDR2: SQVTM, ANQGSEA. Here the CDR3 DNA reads TGCAGCGTCGGACGGGACACAGATACGCAGTATTTT. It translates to CSVGRDTDTQYF.

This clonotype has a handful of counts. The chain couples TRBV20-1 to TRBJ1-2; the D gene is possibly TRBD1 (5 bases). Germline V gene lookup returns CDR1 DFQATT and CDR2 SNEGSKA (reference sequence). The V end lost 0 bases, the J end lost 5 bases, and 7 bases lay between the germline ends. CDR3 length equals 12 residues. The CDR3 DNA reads TGCAGTGCTAGAGATGGGGGGTATGGCTACACCTTC. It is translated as CSARDGGYGYTF.

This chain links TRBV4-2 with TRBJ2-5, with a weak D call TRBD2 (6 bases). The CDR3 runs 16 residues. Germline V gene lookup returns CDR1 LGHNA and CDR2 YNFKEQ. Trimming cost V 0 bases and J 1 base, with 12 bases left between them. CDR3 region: CASSQDGAGTQETQYF. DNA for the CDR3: TGTGCCAGCAGCCAAGATGGAGCGGGTACCCAAGAGACCCAGTACTTC.

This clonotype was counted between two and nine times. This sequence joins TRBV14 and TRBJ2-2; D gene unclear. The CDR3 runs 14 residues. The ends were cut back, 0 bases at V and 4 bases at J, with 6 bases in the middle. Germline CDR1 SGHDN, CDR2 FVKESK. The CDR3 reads CASSQDWSTGELFF. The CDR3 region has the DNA TGTGCCAGCAGCCAAGATTGGTCCACCGGGGAGCTGTTTTTT.

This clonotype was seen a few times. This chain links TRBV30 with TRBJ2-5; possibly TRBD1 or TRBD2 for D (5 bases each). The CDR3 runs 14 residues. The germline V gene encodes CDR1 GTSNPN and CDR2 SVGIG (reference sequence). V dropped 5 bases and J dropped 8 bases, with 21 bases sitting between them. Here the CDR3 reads CAWEGNGYKRTQYF. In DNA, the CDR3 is TGTGCCTGGGAGGGGAACGGGTACAAGAGAACCCAGTACTTC.

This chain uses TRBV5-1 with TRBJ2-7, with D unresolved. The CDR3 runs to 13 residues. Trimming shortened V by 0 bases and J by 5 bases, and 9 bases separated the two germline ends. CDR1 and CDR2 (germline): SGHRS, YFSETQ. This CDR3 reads CASSLVGSNEQYF. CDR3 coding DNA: TGCGCCAGCAGCTTGGTTGGCAGCAACGAGCAGTACTTC.

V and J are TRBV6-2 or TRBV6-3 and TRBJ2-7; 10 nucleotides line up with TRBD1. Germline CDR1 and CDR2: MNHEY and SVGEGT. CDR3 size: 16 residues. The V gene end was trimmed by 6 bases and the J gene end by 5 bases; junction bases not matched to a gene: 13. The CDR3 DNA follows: TGTGCCAGCAGCCGGGACAGGGGACCTATAATGGACGAGCAGTACTTC. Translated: CASSRDRGPIMDEQYF.

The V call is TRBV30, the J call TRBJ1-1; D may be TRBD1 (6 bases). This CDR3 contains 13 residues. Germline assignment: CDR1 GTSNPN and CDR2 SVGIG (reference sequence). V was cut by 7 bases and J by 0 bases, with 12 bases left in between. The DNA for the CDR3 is TGTGCCTTAACCGGGACACTGAACACTGAAGCTTTCTTT. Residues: CALTGTLNTEAFF. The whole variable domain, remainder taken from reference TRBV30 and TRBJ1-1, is SQTIHQWPATLVQPVGSPLSLECTVEGTSNPNLYWYRQAAGRGLQLLFYSVGIGQISSEVPQNLSASRPQDRQFILSSKKLLLSDSGFYLCALTGTLNTEAFFGQGTRLTVV.

The CDR3 bases are TGCGCCAGCAGCCAAACAGGGTCAGGCGGGGAGCTGTTTTTT. It encodes CASSQTGSGGELFF. J is TRBJ2-2 and V is TRBV23-1; D is perhaps TRBD1 (6 bases). TRBV23-1 is reported as an ORF; its role is uncertain. The CDR3 spans 14 residues. The germline V and J ends were trimmed by 6 bases and 7 bases, with 15 bases remaining between them.

CDR3 nucleotides: TGTGCCATCAGTGTCGACGGCCGAAATGAGCAGTACTTC. Translated: CAISVDGRNEQYF. The chain is built from TRBV10-3 and TRBJ2-7; D is undetermined. The CDR3 covers 13 residues. Looked up from germline, CDR1 is ENHRY and CDR2 is SYGVKD. Trimming took off 4 bases at V and 7 bases at J, with 14 bases between the two ends.

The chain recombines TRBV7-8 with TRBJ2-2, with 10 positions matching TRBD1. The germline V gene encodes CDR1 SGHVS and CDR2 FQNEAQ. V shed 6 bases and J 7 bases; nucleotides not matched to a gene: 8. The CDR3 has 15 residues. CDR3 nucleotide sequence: TGTGCCAGCAGTCAGGACAGGGGGATGGTCGGGGAGCTGTTTTTT. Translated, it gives CASSQDRGMVGELFF.

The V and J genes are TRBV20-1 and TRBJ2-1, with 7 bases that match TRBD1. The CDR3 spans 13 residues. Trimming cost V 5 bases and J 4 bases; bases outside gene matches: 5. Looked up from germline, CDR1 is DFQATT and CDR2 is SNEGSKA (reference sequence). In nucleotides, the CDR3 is TGCAGTGCTGTACCGGGACAGTACAATGAGCAGTTCTTC. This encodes CSAVPGQYNEQFF.

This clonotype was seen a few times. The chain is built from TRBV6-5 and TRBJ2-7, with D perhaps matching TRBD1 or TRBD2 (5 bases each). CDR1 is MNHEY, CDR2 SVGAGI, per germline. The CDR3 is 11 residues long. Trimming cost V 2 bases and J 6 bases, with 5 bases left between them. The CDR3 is CASSYGTEQYF. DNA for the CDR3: TGTGCCAGCAGTTACGGGACCGAGCAGTACTTC.

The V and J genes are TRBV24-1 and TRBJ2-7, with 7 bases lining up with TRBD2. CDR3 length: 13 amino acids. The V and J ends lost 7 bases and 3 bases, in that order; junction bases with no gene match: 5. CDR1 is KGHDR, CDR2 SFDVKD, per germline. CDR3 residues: CATSEAGIYEQYF. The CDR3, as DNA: TGTGCCACCAGCGAAGCGGGGATCTACGAGCAGTACTTC.

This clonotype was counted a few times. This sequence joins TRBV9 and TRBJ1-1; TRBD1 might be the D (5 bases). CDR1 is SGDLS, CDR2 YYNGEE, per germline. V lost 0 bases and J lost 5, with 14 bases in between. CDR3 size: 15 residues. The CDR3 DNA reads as TGTGCCAGCAGCGTAGCGCCAGGGAGGAATACTGAAGCTTTCTTT. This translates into CASSVAPGRNTEAFF. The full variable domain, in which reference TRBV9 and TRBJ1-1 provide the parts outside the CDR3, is DSGVTQTPKHLITATGQRVTLRCSPRSGDLSVYWYQQSLDQGLQFLIQYYNGEERAKGNILERFSAQQFPDLHSELNLSSLELGDSALYFCASSVAPGRNTEAFFGQGTRLTVV.

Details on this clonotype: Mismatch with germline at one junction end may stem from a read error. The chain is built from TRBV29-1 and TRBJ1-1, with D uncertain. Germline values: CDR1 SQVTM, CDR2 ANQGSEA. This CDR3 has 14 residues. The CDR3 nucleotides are TGCAGCGTTGAAGATGGACCTAAGAACACTGTAGCTTTCTTT. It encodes CSVEDGPKNTVAFF. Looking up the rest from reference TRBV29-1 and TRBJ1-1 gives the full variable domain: SAVISQKPSRDICQRGTSLTIQCQVDSQVTMMFWYRQQPGQSLTLIATANQGSEATYESGFVIDKFPISRPNLTFSTLTVSNMSPEDSSIYLCSVEDGPKNTVAFFGQGTRLTVV.

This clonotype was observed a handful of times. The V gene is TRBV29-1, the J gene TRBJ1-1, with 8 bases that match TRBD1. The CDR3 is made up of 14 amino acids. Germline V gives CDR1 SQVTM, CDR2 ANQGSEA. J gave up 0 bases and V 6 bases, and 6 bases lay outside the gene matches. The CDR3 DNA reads TGCAGCGTCCGACAGGGGAATATGAACACTGAAGCTTTCTTT. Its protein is CSVRQGNMNTEAFF. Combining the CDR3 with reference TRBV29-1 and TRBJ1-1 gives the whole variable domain SAVISQKPSRDICQRGTSLTIQCQVDSQVTMMFWYRQQPGQSLTLIATANQGSEATYESGFVIDKFPISRPNLTFSTLTVSNMSPEDSSIYLCSVRQGNMNTEAFFGQGTRLTVV.

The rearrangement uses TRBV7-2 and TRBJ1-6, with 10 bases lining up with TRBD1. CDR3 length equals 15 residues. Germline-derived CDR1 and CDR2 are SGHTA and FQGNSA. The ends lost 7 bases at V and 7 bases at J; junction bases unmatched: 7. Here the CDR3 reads CASKRDRGRNSPLHF. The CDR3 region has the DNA TGTGCCAGCAAACGGGACAGGGGTAGAAATTCACCCCTCCACTTT.

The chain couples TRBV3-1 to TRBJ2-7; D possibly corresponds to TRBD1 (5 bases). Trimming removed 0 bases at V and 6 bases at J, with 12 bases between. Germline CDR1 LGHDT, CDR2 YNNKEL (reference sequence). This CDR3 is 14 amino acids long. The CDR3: CASSQDWQGGEQYF. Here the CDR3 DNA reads TGTGCCAGCAGCCAAGATTGGCAGGGCGGCGAGCAGTACTTC.

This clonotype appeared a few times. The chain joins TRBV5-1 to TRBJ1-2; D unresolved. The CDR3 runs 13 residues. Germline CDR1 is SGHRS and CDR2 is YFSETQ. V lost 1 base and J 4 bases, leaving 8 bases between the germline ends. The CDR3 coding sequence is TGCGCCAGCAGCTTGAAGAACAGCTATGGCTACACCTTC. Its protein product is CASSLKNSYGYTF.

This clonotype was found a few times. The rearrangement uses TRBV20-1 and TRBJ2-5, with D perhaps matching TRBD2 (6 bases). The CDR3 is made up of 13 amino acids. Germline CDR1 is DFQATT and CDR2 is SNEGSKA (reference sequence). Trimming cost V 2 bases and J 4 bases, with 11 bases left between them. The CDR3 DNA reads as TGCAGTGCTAGATACGGGGGTAGAGAGACCCAGTACTTC. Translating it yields CSARYGGRETQYF.

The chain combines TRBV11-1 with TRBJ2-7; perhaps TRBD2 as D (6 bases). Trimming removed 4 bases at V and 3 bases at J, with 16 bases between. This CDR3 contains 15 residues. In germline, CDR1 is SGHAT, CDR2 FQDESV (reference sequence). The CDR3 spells CASSSGGGVFYEQYF. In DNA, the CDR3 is TGTGCCAGCAGCTCCGGGGGAGGTGTCTTCTACGAGCAGTACTTC.

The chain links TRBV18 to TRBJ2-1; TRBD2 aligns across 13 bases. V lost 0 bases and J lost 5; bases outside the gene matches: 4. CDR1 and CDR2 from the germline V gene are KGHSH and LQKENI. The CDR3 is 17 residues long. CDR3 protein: CASSPPGLAGANNEQFF. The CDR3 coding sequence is TGTGCCAGCTCACCACCTGGACTAGCGGGGGCCAACAATGAGCAGTTCTTC.

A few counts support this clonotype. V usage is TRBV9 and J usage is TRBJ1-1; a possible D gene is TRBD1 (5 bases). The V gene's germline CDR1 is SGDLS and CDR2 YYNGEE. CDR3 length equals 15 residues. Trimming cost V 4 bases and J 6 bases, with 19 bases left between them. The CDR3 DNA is TGTGCCAGCAGCCCCGAGAGGGGCGCACCGTCTGAAGCTTTCTTT. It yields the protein CASSPERGAPSEAFF. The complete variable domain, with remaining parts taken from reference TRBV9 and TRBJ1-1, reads DSGVTQTPKHLITATGQRVTLRCSPRSGDLSVYWYQQSLDQGLQFLIQYYNGEERAKGNILERFSAQQFPDLHSELNLSSLELGDSALYFCASSPERGAPSEAFFGQGTRLTVV.

This CDR3 is CASTIDGGGEYTEAFF. The CDR3 region has the DNA TGTGCCAGCACTATAGATGGGGGAGGGGAGTACACTGAAGCTTTCTTT. This sequence joins TRBV12-3 or TRBV12-4 and TRBJ1-1; D perhaps matches TRBD1 (5 bases). There are 16 residues in the CDR3. V shed 7 bases and J shed 3 bases, with 21 bases lying between them.

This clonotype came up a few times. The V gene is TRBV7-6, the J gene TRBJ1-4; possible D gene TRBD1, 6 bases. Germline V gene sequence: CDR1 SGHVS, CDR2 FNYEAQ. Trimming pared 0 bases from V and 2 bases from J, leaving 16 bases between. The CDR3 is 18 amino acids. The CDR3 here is CASSLAGGRRATNEKLFF. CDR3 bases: TGTGCCAGCAGCTTAGCAGGGGGAAGACGGGCGACTAATGAAAAACTGTTTTTT.

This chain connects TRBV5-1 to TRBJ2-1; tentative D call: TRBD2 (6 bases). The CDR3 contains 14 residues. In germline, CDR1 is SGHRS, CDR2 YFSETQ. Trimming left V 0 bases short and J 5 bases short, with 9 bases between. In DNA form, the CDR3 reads TGCGCCAGCAGCTTGGTGGGCGGGAACAATGAGCAGTTCTTC. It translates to CASSLVGGNNEQFF.

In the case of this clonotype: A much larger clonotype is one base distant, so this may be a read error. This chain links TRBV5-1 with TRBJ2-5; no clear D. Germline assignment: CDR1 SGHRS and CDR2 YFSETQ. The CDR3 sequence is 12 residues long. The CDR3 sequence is CASSLEKESQYF. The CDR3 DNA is TGCGCCAGCAGTTTAGAGAAAGAGTCCCAGTACTTC.

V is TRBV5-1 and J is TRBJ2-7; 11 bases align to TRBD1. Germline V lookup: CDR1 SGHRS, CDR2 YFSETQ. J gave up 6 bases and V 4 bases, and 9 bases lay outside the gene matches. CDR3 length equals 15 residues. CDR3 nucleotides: TGCGCCAGCAGCGAGAGACCCGGGACAGGGGGCGAGCAGTACTTC. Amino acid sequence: CASSERPGTGGEQYF.

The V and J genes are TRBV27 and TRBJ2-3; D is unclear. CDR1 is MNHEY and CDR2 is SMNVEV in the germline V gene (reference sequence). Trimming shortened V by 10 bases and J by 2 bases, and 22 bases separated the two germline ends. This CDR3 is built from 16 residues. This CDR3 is CATAPDGWGYTDTQYF. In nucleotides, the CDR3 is TGTGCCACCGCCCCGGACGGTTGGGGATACACAGATACGCAGTATTTT.